The source of this T cell receptor beta chain is a study of shared T cell receptors in the human thymus (dated by TCRdb to 2020 to 2023). With regard to the full study: The study investigated the way shared, self-reactive T-cell receptor alpha chains are produced in the human thymus.

With regard to this clone: Its antigen remains undetermined. The record has no base qualities; no much larger clone is one base away.

Counted from cysteine to phenylalanine, this CDR3 has 18 amino acids. The retained sequence is limited to the CDR3, 54 bases, with the frame set at the first base. CDR1 and CDR2 were assigned from the germline V gene (reference sequence) as PRHDT and FYEKMQ. V is trimmed back by 0 bases and J by 2 bases, and the junction contains 5 bases that no gene match accounts for. Library generation was performed with the immunoSEQ multiplex PCR assay. TCRdb carries this immuneACCESS record with in-frame sequences only. Its versions omit some clonotypes, under half of them owing to an unresolved V gene in the studies checked, with the rest unexplained. The sample yields over 350,000 clones; approximately 95% were counted once. The ten largest clones represent 0.015% to 0.02% of the sample.

The clonotype comes from a human donor. The chain employs TRBV13 and TRBJ2-5; 14 nucleotides in the junction match TRBD2. The sequenced sample consisted of thymocytes. For the CDR3, the sequence is CASSLGLGTSGRQETQYF. The nucleotide sequence is TGTGCCAGCAGCTTAGGCCTCGGGACTAGCGGGAGACAAGAGACCCAGTACTTC.